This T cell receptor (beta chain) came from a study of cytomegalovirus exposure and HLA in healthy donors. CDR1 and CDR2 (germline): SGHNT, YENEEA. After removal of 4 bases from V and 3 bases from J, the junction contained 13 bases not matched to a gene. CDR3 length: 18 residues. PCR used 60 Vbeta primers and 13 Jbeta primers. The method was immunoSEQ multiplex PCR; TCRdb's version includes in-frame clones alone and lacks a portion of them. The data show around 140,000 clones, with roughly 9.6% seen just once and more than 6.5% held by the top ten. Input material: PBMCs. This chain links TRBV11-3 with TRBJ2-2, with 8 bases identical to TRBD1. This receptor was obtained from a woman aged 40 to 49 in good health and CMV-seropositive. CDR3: CASSSLTLLTGDTGELFF. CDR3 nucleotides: TGTGCCAGCAGCTCACTCACTCTCCTGACAGGGGACACCGGGGAGCTGTTTTTT.